A selection of T cell receptor beta chains follows, all from one sample in a study of PD-1 blockade in classical Hodgkin lymphoma. Using immunoSEQ multiplex PCR, the repertoire was profiled, and TCRdb retains in-frame clones only, with some absent. The sample records tens of thousands of clones, around 67% being singletons. Sequencing used peripheral blood mononuclear cells (PBMCs), obtained before the second cycle of nivolumab. The receptor source for this set is a human donor with classical Hodgkin lymphoma. Both conserved end residues are part of each CDR3. Each record gives: V gene, D gene, clone size, J gene, CDR3 DNA, CDR3 protein. D genes are given only for firm matches. Clone size is given for some rows only: seen once, a few or many times, or a class if the clone is expanded.

>TRBV4-1|.|.|TRBJ1-1
TGCGCCAGCAGCCAAGATAGGGGACTTGAAGCTTTCTTT
CASSQDRGLEAFF
>TRBV21-1|.|.|TRBJ2-3
TGTGCCAGCAGCAAAAAACGTTTGAGGTTTAACGGCCCAGATACGCAGTATTTT
CASSKKRLRFNGPDTQYF
>TRBV10-1|TRBD1|.|TRBJ2-7
TGCGCCAGCAGTGAGTTACCGGGACAGGGAGACGACTTC
CASSELPGQGDDF
>TRBV2|.|.|TRBJ1-1
TGTGCCAGCAGTCCTACATGGGTCACTGAAGCTTTCTTT
CASSPTWVTEAFF
>TRBV5-1|TRBD2|.|TRBJ2-7
TGCGCCAGCAGCTTGAACCTAGCGGACGGGATCTACGAGCAGTACTTC
CASSLNLADGIYEQYF
>TRBV7-9|.|.|TRBJ1-1
TGTGCCAGCAGCTTAGGGTCGCAGGAAGCTTTCTTT
CASSLGSQEAFF
>TRBV19|.|.|TRBJ2-1
TGTGCCAGTAGTCTGCCCCCTTACAATGAGCAGTTCTTC
CASSLPPYNEQFF
>TRBV5-4|.|.|TRBJ1-2
TGTGCCAGCAGGCCCGACCGGGCGATAGCTAACTATGGCTACACCTTC
CASRPDRAIANYGYTF
>TRBV5-1|.|.|TRBJ1-2
TGCGCCAGCAGCCCCGGAGAAGTGGCTGGCTACACCTTC
CASSPGEVAGYTF
>TRBV19|TRBD2|.|TRBJ2-4
TGTGCCAGTAGTATCCTAGCGGGGCTAGCCAAAAACATTCAGTACTTC
CASSILAGLAKNIQYF
>TRBV4-2|.|.|TRBJ1-3
TGTGCCAGCAGCCAACGCCGAGACATTTCTGGAAACACCATATATTTT
CASSQRRDISGNTIYF
>TRBV29-1|TRBD1|.|TRBJ1-1
TGCAGCGTTGTCAGGGGGCTCACTGAAGCTTTCTTT
CSVVRGLTEAFF
>TRBV28|.|.|TRBJ2-7
TGTGCCAGCACGGGGAATACGGAATCCTACGAGCAGTACTTC
CASTGNTESYEQYF
>TRBV18|TRBD2|.|TRBJ2-2
TGTGCCAGCTCACCACTAGCGGGGGGACCCACCGGGGAGCTGTTTTTT
CASSPLAGGPTGELFF
>TRBV19|.|.|TRBJ1-1
TGTGCCAGTTACCCGGGTCAGTTGAACACTGAAGCTTTCTTT
CASYPGQLNTEAFF
>TRBV7-9|.|.|TRBJ2-5
TGTGCCAGCAGCTTAGGAGAGGCTTACCAAGAGACCCAGTACTTC
CASSLGEAYQETQYF
>TRBV28|.|.|TRBJ1-2
TGTGCCAGCAGTTTACAGGCTTATGGCTACACCTTC
CASSLQAYGYTF
>TRBV15|TRBD1|.|TRBJ1-4
TGTGCCACCAGCAGAGAGACAGGGGGAAATGAAAAACTGTTTTTT
CATSRETGGNEKLFF
>TRBV4-1|.|.|TRBJ1-1
TGCGCCAGCAGCCAAGATTGGTCGTGGACTGAAGCTTTCTTT
CASSQDWSWTEAFF
>TRBV29-1|.|.|TRBJ2-5
TGCAGCGTTGAAAGGCGAGGGACCGTCCAAGAGACCCAGTACTTC
CSVERRGTVQETQYF
>TRBV25-1|.|.|TRBJ2-7
TGTGCCAGCCACGGAAATCGGGACGAGCAGTACTTC
CASHGNRDEQYF
>TRBV5-1|.|.|TRBJ2-2
TGCGCCAGCAGCCCCCTTGACTACACAATTAACGGGGAGCTGTTTTTT
CASSPLDYTINGELFF
>TRBV4-3|.|.|TRBJ1-2
TGCGCCAGCAGCCGAGGGGGTGGTGGAGGGGGTCCCTCCGTGAATGGCTACACCTTC
CASSRGGGGGGPSVNGYTF
>TRBV5-1|TRBD1|.|TRBJ1-2
TGCGCCAGCAGCCGCCTAGACAGGGGCTATGGCTACACCTTC
CASSRLDRGYGYTF
>TRBV6-5|.|.|TRBJ1-2
TGTGCCAGCAGTACCGGCGCAGGCCTGGGGGGCTACACCTTC
CASSTGAGLGGYTF
>TRBV28|TRBD2|.|TRBJ2-6
TGTGCCACCAATCCTCGGGGGGCTGGGGCCAACGTCCTGACTTTC
CATNPRGAGANVLTF
>TRBV5-4|.|few|TRBJ2-6
TGTGCCAGCAGCTTGGGGGGTTTGGGGGCCAACGTCCTGACTTTC
CASSLGGLGANVLTF
>TRBV29-1|.|.|TRBJ2-1
TGCAGCGTTGTAGAAGCCCAAGTAGGGTTCTTC
CSVVEAQVGFF
>TRBV4-2|.|.|TRBJ2-7
TGTGCCAGCAGCCAAGATGCAGTGAGCTCCTACGAGCAGTACTTC
CASSQDAVSSYEQYF
>TRBV6-6|.|.|TRBJ1-5
TGTGCCAGCACTGGGGGCCAGCCCCAGCATTTT
CASTGGQPQHF
>TRBV6-6|TRBD1|.|TRBJ1-4
TGTGCCAGCAGCCCAGGGGGAGGGAATGAAAAACTGTTTTTT
CASSPGGGNEKLFF
>TRBV7-2|.|.|TRBJ1-5
TGTGCCAGCAGCTTGGGGGGGACTAGCAATCAGCCCCAGCATTTT
CASSLGGTSNQPQHF